The rows below give T cell receptor beta chains drawn from one sample of a study of breast tumors, draining lymph nodes, adjacent tissues. TCRdb used MiXCR to reprocess the multiplex PCR reads, holding one entry per CDR3 protein. The table includes about 120,000 distinct CDR3 sequences, 20% detected once. Input material: axillary lymph node tissue. The receptors originated from a female donor with breast cancer. Some clones in this sample may be carry-over from other donors' samples. Both conserved end residues are part of each CDR3. A D gene is named only where the DNA matches it firmly. Size is omitted from some rows. Given values are once, few, many or a class for expanded clones.

TRBJ2-1	TRBD2	TRBV20-1	many	13	TGCAGTGCCAGATCTGGGGGGGTTTTCGAGCAGTTCTTC	CSARSGGVFEQFF
TRBJ2-1	TRBD2	TRBV7-7	many	13	TGTGCTAGCAGCCCCGGGACTAGAAATGAGCAGTTCTTC	CASSPGTRNEQFF
TRBJ2-1	NA	TRBV20-1	many	13	TGCAGTGCGCCACGGCTAGCTGACAATGAGCAGTTCTTC	CSAPRLADNEQFF
TRBJ2-3	NA	TRBV6-6	many	16	TGTGCCAGCAGTTACTCGACGGGTCGCAGCACAGATACGCAGTATTTT	CASSYSTGRSTDTQYF
TRBJ1-6	NA	TRBV7-2	many	15	TGTGCCAGCAGCTTAAGCCCCGGACCGAGTTCACCCCTCCACTTT	CASSLSPGPSSPLHF
TRBJ2-5	NA	TRBV7-9	many	13	TGTGCCAGCAGCCACGCTGGGGGGGAGACCCAGTACTTC	CASSHAGGETQYF
TRBJ2-2	NA	TRBV12-3/TRBV12-4	once	13	TGTGCCAGCAGTGTGGGGGGCGTCGGGGAGCTGTTTTTT	CASSVGGVGELFF
TRBJ2-5	TRBD2	TRBV20-1	many	15	TGCAGTGCTAGCGTTTCAACTAGCGGGGTAGGGACCCAGTACTTC	CSASVSTSGVGTQYF
TRBJ2-5	TRBD2	TRBV20-1	many	15	TGCAGTGCCACGAGGGCACTAGCGGGGGTCGAGACCCAGTACTTC	CSATRALAGVETQYF
TRBJ2-3	TRBD2	TRBV7-6	many	16	TGTGCCAGCAGATTGGGACTAGCGGGAGGCACAGATACGCAGTATTTT	CASRLGLAGGTDTQYF
TRBJ2-5	TRBD2	TRBV29-1	once	15	TGCAGCGTTGAAGGGACTAGCGGGAGTAGGGTGGACCAGTACTTC	CSVEGTSGSRVDQYF
TRBJ2-5	TRBD2	TRBV7-8	many	14	TGTGCCAGCAGCGACCCCACTAGCGCGGAGACCCAGTACTTC	CASSDPTSAETQYF
TRBJ1-2	NA	TRBV2	many	12	TGTGCCAGCCGGCCGGGAAGCTATGGCTACACCTTC	CASRPGSYGYTF
TRBJ1-5	NA	TRBV5-5	NA	16	TGTGCCAGCAGCTTGTTCAGGACAGAGAGCAATCAGCCCCAGCATTTT	CASSLFRTESNQPQHF
TRBJ2-7	NA	TRBV11-2	many	14	TGTGCCAGCAGCTTTCCCCTCGTTGGGGGCGAGCAGTACTTC	CASSFPLVGGEQYF
TRBJ2-3	NA	TRBV5-1	many	15	TGCGCCAGCAGCTTCCAGGGGGGAACCACAGATACGCAGTATTTT	CASSFQGGTTDTQYF
TRBJ2-1	TRBD2	TRBV24-1	NA	20	TGTGCCACCGCCCACCGACTAGCGGGATCCATTAAAAGCTCCTACAATGAGCAGTTCTTC	CATAHRLAGSIKSSYNEQFF
TRBJ2-3	NA	TRBV7-3	many	15	TGTGCCAGCAGCTTAACCGCCTTGAGTGGAGATACGCAGTATTTT	CASSLTALSGDTQYF
TRBJ1-1	NA	TRBV9	NA	15	TGTGCCAGCAGCGGGGGGGAGTCAGGGAGTACTGAAGCTTTCTTT	CASSGGESGSTEAFF
TRBJ1-4	NA	TRBV19	many	13	TGTGCCAGCTCGGCTCCCGGGGGAGAAAAACTGTTTTTT	CASSAPGGEKLFF
TRBJ2-7	NA	TRBV5-1	many	13	TGCGCCAGCTGTAGCGGAACCTCCTACGAGCAGTACTTC	CASCSGTSYEQYF
TRBJ2-3	NA	TRBV12-3/TRBV12-4	many	11	TGTGCCAGCAGAATAAGAGATACGCAGTATTTT	CASRIRDTQYF
TRBJ2-2	NA	TRBV7-3	many	13	TGTGCCAGCAGCCCAAATAAACCCGGGGAGCTGTTTTTT	CASSPNKPGELFF
TRBJ2-7	NA	TRBV6-1	NA	14	TGTGCCAGCAGTGAATACGGGGAAGGCATCGAGCAGTACTTC	CASSEYGEGIEQYF
TRBJ2-5	TRBD1	TRBV30	many	14	TGTGCCTGGGGTGGGGGACAGCTCGGGGAGACCCAGTACTTC	CAWGGGQLGETQYF
TRBJ2-1	TRBD2	TRBV6-7	NA	14	TGTGCCAGCAGAGCTAGCGGGGGGGACAATGAGCAGTTCTTC	CASRASGGDNEQFF
TRBJ2-7	NA	TRBV28	NA	14	TGTGCCAGCAGTTTTTCGGGGCTCTCCTACGAGCAGTACTTC	CASSFSGLSYEQYF
TRBJ2-1	NA	TRBV14	many	14	TGTGCCAGCAGCGTAGGCCTAGCTCTTTATGAGCAGTTCTTC	CASSVGLALYEQFF
TRBJ2-2	TRBD2	TRBV5-4	NA	17	TGTGCCAGCAGCCCACTAGCGGGGGGGCCCAGCACCGGGGAGCTGTTTTTT	CASSPLAGGPSTGELFF
TRBJ2-7	TRBD2	TRBV29-1	many	14	TGCAGCGTTGGCTATGGCGGGAGGGACTACGAGCAGTACTTC	CSVGYGGRDYEQYF
TRBJ2-5	NA	TRBV20-1	many	13	TGCAGTGCTAGGTCGGACCCTCAAGAGACCCAGTACTTC	CSARSDPQETQYF
TRBJ1-5	NA	TRBV20-1	many	15	TGCAGTGCTAGGATTCTAGGCATTCGGGGTCAGCCCCAGCATTTT	CSARILGIRGQPQHF
TRBJ1-4	NA	TRBV12-3/TRBV12-4	many	14	TGTGCCAGCAGTCCCTGGACCGGCGGGGAAAAACTGTTTTTT	CASSPWTGGEKLFF
TRBJ2-7	NA	TRBV6-5	many	14	TGTGCCAGCAGTTCGAAGGGTTTCTCCTACGAGCAGTACTTC	CASSSKGFSYEQYF
TRBJ1-4	NA	TRBV2	many	14	TGTGCCAGCAGTGAAGACAGGTCTTCCGAAAAACTGTTTTTT	CASSEDRSSEKLFF
TRBJ1-1	NA	TRBV20-1	few	13	TGCAGTGCTAGGGCAGGGGTGAACACTGAAGCTTTCTTT	CSARAGVNTEAFF
TRBJ2-5	NA	TRBV18	many	13	TGTGCCAGCTCACGGACAGAGGTGGAGACCCAGTACTTC	CASSRTEVETQYF
TRBJ2-1	TRBD2	TRBV29-1	many	13	TGCAGCGTTGACGGGCTAGCGGGAAATGAGCAGTTCTTC	CSVDGLAGNEQFF
TRBJ2-1	TRBD2	TRBV20-1	many	16	TGCAGTGCTAGAGATCCCCTAGCGGTCTTTGTAAATGAGCAGTTCTTC	CSARDPLAVFVNEQFF
TRBJ1-3	NA	TRBV6-2/TRBV6-3	many	13	TGTGCCAGCAGGGAGTCTTCCGGAAACACCATATATTTT	CASRESSGNTIYF
TRBJ1-6	TRBD1	TRBV20-1	many	14	TGCAGTGCTTTGGCGGGACAGATTAATTCACCCCTCCACTTT	CSALAGQINSPLHF
TRBJ2-5	NA	TRBV7-7	many	13	TGTGCTAGCAGCTTACAGGGCCAAGAGACCCAGTACTTC	CASSLQGQETQYF
TRBJ2-4	NA	TRBV6-5	few	13	TGTGCCAGCACCCCTAGCTGGGGGAACATTCAGTACTTC	CASTPSWGNIQYF
TRBJ2-7	NA	TRBV7-9	many	15	TGTGCCAGCAGCCTCGCGGATCTAGCTAGAAGGGAGCAGTACTTC	CASSLADLARREQYF
TRBJ2-7	TRBD1	TRBV20-1	many	14	TGCAGTGCTAGACCCCAGGGGGCAGGTCGCGAGCAGTACTTC	CSARPQGAGREQYF
TRBJ1-3	NA	TRBV6-5	few	15	TGTGCCAGCAAGACAGGATTCTTCTCTGGAAACACCATATATTTT	CASKTGFFSGNTIYF
TRBJ1-1	NA	TRBV11-3	NA	13	TGTGCCAGCAGCTTAGATCAAAACACTGAAGCTTTCTTT	CASSLDQNTEAFF
TRBJ2-6	NA	TRBV19	many	16	TGTGCCAGTAGTATACACAGGGACTCTGGGGCCAACGTCCTGACTTTC	CASSIHRDSGANVLTF
TRBJ2-2	TRBD1	TRBV7-3	many	16	TGTGCCAGCAGCCTCCAGGCCGGACAGGGCCCCGGGGAGCTGTTTTTT	CASSLQAGQGPGELFF
TRBJ2-6	NA	TRBV14	NA	14	TGTGCCAGCAGCCAATTGGGGGGGGCCAACGTCCTGACTTTC	CASSQLGGANVLTF
TRBJ2-7	NA	TRBV7-8	many	13	TGTGCCAGCAGCCGCCGACAGAACTACGAGCAGTACTTC	CASSRRQNYEQYF
TRBJ2-3	TRBD2	TRBV5-1	many	16	TGCGCCAGCATCAGGGACGGGGGGATCGGCACAGATACGCAGTATTTT	CASIRDGGIGTDTQYF